The present TCR beta chain was sequenced within a study of Tregs in tolerant kidney transplant recipients. Study at large: The nonmyeloablative bone marrow transplants came from related graft donors, with transient mixed chimerism.

TCRdb's table, derived via immunoSEQ multiplex PCR, lists solely in-frame clones and lacks some. The repertoire holds about 83,000 clones, with under 98% as singletons. As to this clone: Its specificity is unknown.

Notes on the study in general: The small number of patients limits these findings pending further validation.

CDR1 is ENHRY and CDR2 is SYGVKD in the germline V gene. CDR3 length equals 13 residues. The ends were cut back, 6 bases at V and 3 bases at J, with 11 bases in the middle. Unstimulated regulatory T cells (CD4+CD25+CD127-), CD4+CD25- non-regulatory cells, CD4 and CD8 cells were FACS-sorted from thawed PBMCs. This receptor was obtained from a human donor who received a combined kidney and bone marrow transplant. Sequenced material: CD4+ T cells from blood, taken before the transplant. The rearrangement links TRBV10-3 to TRBJ1-1; a possible D gene is TRBD1 (5 bases). CDR3: CAISGGTDTEAFF. Here the CDR3 DNA reads TGTGCCATCAGCGGAGGGACGGACACTGAAGCTTTCTTT.